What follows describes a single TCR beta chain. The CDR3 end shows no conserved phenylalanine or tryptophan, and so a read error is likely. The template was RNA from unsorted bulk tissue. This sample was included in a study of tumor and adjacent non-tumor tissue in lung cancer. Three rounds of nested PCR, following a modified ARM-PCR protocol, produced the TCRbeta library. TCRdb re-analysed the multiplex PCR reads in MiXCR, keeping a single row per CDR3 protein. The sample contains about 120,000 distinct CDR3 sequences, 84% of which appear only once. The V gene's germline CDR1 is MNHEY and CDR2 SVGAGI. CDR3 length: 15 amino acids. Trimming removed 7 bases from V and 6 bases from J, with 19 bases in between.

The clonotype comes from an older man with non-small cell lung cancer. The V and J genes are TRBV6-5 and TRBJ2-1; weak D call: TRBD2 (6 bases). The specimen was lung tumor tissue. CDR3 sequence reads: CASNTRSGRFNEQFL. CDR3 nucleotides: TGTGCCAGCAATACGAGGTCAGGGAGGTTCAATGAGCAGTTCTTA.